Below are 20 T cell receptor beta chains sequenced from a single sample in a study of blood T cells in healthy people across ages. Sample-barcoded 5' priming and a J-beta primer mix drove a second PCR of roughly 6 to 12 cycles. TCRdb independently ran MiXCR on the 5' RACE reads; one entry per CDR3 protein. The sample holds about 1.8 million distinct CDR3 sequences; around 50% are singletons and the top ten take roughly 2%. The sequenced sample was blood. Receptor source: a woman aged 40 to 55 in good health.

This clonotype was counted once. V usage is TRBV19 and J usage is TRBJ2-3, with 11 positions matching TRBD1. CDR3 length equals 14 residues. With V trimmed by 8 bases and J by 4 bases, 5 bases remained unmatched. Germline loops: CDR1 LNHDA, CDR2 SQIVND (reference sequence). CDR3 in DNA: TGTGCCAGTGGGGGACAGGGGGTCGCAGATACGCAGTATTTT. Its protein is CASGGQGVADTQYF.

This clonotype was recorded a few times. This chain connects TRBV11-2 to TRBJ2-7, with TRBD1 as a possible D gene (6 bases). V lost 2 bases to trimming and J lost 3 bases, with 17 bases between them. The V gene's germline CDR1 is SGHAT and CDR2 FQNNGV. The CDR3 loop spans 16 amino acids. CDR3 nucleotide sequence: TGTGCCAGCAGCTTAAAGGCAGGGGCCGTTGTCTACGAGCAGTACTTC. As protein: CASSLKAGAVVYEQYF.

The chain uses TRBV11-2 and TRBJ2-4; D might be TRBD1 or TRBD2, each matching 5 bases. The last part of the DNA fits TRBJ2-7 better; the J call may be wrong. The V gene's germline CDR1 is SGHAT and CDR2 FQNNGV. The length of the CDR3 is 15 residues. The CDR3 is CASSFLRGADYEQYF. The CDR3 DNA sequence: TGTGCCAGCAGCTTTCTGCGAGGGGCGGATTACGAGCAGTACTTC.

This clonotype was counted between two and nine times. This rearrangement joins TRBV6-5 to TRBJ2-5; no firm D call. The CDR3 has 13 residues. Germline assignment: CDR1 MNHEY and CDR2 SVGAGI. Trimming took 4 bases from V and 2 from J, leaving 8 bases between them. CDR3 region: CASSWSTQETQYF. DNA of the CDR3: TGTGCCAGCAGTTGGTCTACACAAGAGACCCAGTACTTC.

The genes are TRBV12-3 or TRBV12-4 and TRBJ1-5; 9 bases fit TRBD1. CDR3 length: 17 amino acids. V lost 4 bases, J lost 0 bases, and 7 bases stayed unmatched. This chain's CDR3 is CASSSTGGPDSNQPQHF. The DNA for the CDR3 is TGTGCCAGCAGTTCCACAGGGGGCCCTGATAGCAATCAGCCCCAGCATTTT.

V usage is TRBV10-3 and J usage is TRBJ2-3; the match to TRBD1 covers 9 bases. Germline V gene lookup returns CDR1 ENHRY and CDR2 SYGVKD. The CDR3 is 14 amino acids. Trimming removed 8 bases from V and 5 bases from J; junction bases left unmatched: 8. CDR3 region: CAIGRQGGGDTQYF. The CDR3 DNA sequence: TGTGCCATCGGGAGACAGGGGGGAGGAGATACGCAGTATTTT.

V is TRBV13 and J is TRBJ2-1; weak D call: TRBD2 (5 bases). The V end was cut by 1 base, the J end by 7 bases, with 14 bases between. The CDR3 spans 15 residues. Germline V gene data show CDR1 as PRHDT and CDR2 as FYEKMQ (reference sequence). The CDR3 DNA reads as TGTGCCAGCAGCTTAGCTTTGCGATCGGGGAATGAGCAGTTCTTC. Its translation is CASSLALRSGNEQFF.

The gene calls are TRBV6-5 and TRBJ2-4, with D uncertain. The CDR3 runs 14 residues. Trimming removed 6 bases at V and 0 bases at J, with 9 bases between. Germline V lookup: CDR1 MNHEY, CDR2 SVGAGI. The CDR3: CASRPREAKNIQYF. In DNA, the CDR3 is TGTGCCAGCAGACCTAGGGAAGCCAAAAACATTCAGTACTTC.

The chain is built from TRBV27 and TRBJ2-3; D not certain. Germline CDR1 is MNHEY and CDR2 is SMNVEV (reference sequence). The V and J ends lost 3 bases and 0 bases respectively, with 10 bases between them. The CDR3 loop spans 15 amino acids. This CDR3 reads CASSLSFASTDTQYF. DNA for the CDR3: TGTGCCAGCAGTTTGTCATTTGCTAGCACAGATACGCAGTATTTT.

The CDR3 region has the DNA TGTGCCACCAGTGATTTTGCATCGGGACAGGGGAGTGAGCAGTTCTTC. Its protein is CATSDFASGQGSEQFF. This chain connects TRBV24-1 to TRBJ2-1; 10 bases map to TRBD1. Germline V lookup: CDR1 KGHDR, CDR2 SFDVKD. The CDR3 is made up of 16 amino acids. V gave up 1 base and J gave up 9 bases; unmatched junction bases: 8.

V gene TRBV2 combines with J gene TRBJ1-2, with 9 bases matching TRBD1. This CDR3 region has 14 residues. J was trimmed by 3 bases and V by 1 base; bases with no gene match: 0. Germline V gives CDR1 SNHLY, CDR2 FYNNEI. The chain's CDR3 is CASSEGDRDYGYTF. The CDR3 bases are TGTGCCAGCAGTGAAGGGGACAGGGACTATGGCTACACCTTC.

The chain is built from TRBV28 and TRBJ2-3; 7 nucleotides line up with TRBD2. Per the germline V gene, CDR1 is MDHEN and CDR2 is SYDVKM. The CDR3 length is 15 residues. With V trimmed by 8 bases and J by 2 bases, 10 bases remained unmatched. The CDR3 loop reads CASSQPGGFTDTQYF. The CDR3 DNA is TGTGCCAGCTCCCAGCCGGGGGGATTCACAGATACGCAGTATTTT. The whole variable domain, filled in from reference TRBV28 and TRBJ2-3, reads DVKVTQSSRYLVKRTGEKVFLECVQDMDHENMFWYRQDPGLGLRLIYFSYDVKMKEKGDIPEGYSVSREKKERFSLILESASTNQTSMYLCASSQPGGFTDTQYFGPGTRLTVL.

In its sample, this clonotype was seen a few times. The chain has TRBV2 and TRBJ2-5; 9 bases match TRBD1. Trimming removed 6 bases from V and 6 bases from J; junction bases left unmatched: 11. The CDR3 sequence is 15 residues long. The germline V gene encodes CDR1 SNHLY and CDR2 FYNNEI. The CDR3 is CASSPGQGYGKTQYF. In nucleotides, the CDR3 is TGTGCCAGCAGCCCCGGACAGGGGTACGGAAAGACCCAGTACTTC.

Comment on this clonotype: Germline is not matched at one junction end, which may reflect a read error. The rearrangement links TRBV10-3 to TRBJ2-5; 13 nucleotides line up with TRBD2. The CDR3 sequence is 17 residues long. CDR1 is ENHRY, CDR2 SYGVKD, per germline. CDR3 coding DNA: TGTGCCATCGGTGAGTCGACTAGCGGGGGGCCTAAAGAGACCCAGTACTTC. It encodes CAIGESTSGGPKETQYF.

The gene calls are TRBV6-5 and TRBJ1-2; D unclear. V shed 2 bases and J shed 0 bases, with 4 bases lying between them. Per germline, CDR1 MNHEY and CDR2 SVGAGI. This CDR3 has 13 residues. CDR3 sequence: CASSYTTNYGYTF. DNA for the CDR3: TGTGCCAGCAGTTACACCACTAACTATGGCTACACCTTC.

The chain uses TRBV6-1 and TRBJ2-3; D perhaps matches TRBD1 (5 bases). Trimming took off 5 bases at V and 0 bases at J, with 15 bases between the two ends. Per germline, CDR1 MNHNS and CDR2 SASEGT. This CDR3 is 16 amino acids long. In DNA, the CDR3 is TGTGCCAGCAGTCTCGCTCGACAGATTAGCACAGATACGCAGTATTTT. Protein sequence: CASSLARQISTDTQYF.

The gene calls are TRBV5-1 and TRBJ2-1; TRBD1 agrees at 9 bases. Looked up from germline, CDR1 is SGHRS and CDR2 is YFSETQ. This CDR3 spans 15 amino acids. V was clipped by 4 bases and J by 8 bases; unmatched bases: 10. The CDR3: CASSLEDRGYDEQFF. The CDR3 DNA follows: TGCGCCAGCAGCCTAGAGGACAGGGGATACGATGAGCAGTTCTTC.

The chain recombines TRBV11-2 with TRBJ2-1; no reliable D call. There are 16 residues in the CDR3. Trimming left V 1 base short and J 4 bases short, with 14 bases between. Germline V gene lookup returns CDR1 SGHAT and CDR2 FQNNGV. The CDR3 loop reads CASSLGVVAAYNEQFF. The DNA of the CDR3 is TGTGCCAGCAGCTTAGGGGTTGTGGCGGCTTACAATGAGCAGTTCTTC.

V gene TRBV7-9 combines with J gene TRBJ1-1, with D possibly being TRBD1 (5 bases). In germline, CDR1 is SEHNR, CDR2 FQNEAQ (reference sequence). CDR3 length equals 16 residues. Trimming shortened V by 0 bases and J by 4 bases, and 15 bases separated the two germline ends. Here the CDR3 DNA reads TGTGCCAGCAGCTTAGCAGGGGAAGGAACAGCCACTGAAGCTTTCTTT. Its translation: CASSLAGEGTATEAFF.

The V call is TRBV24-1, the J call TRBJ2-7; tentatively, D is TRBD1 (5 bases). Trimming took off 7 bases at V and 2 bases at J, with 8 bases between the two ends. Germline CDR1 reads KGHDR; CDR2 reads SFDVKD. CDR3 length equals 12 residues. The CDR3: CATSAGTYEQYF. The CDR3 DNA reads as TGTGCCACCAGCGCAGGGACCTACGAGCAGTACTTC.